One T cell receptor beta chain is described in this entry. Its antigen remains unknown. The sample is drawn from a study of a mutant IDH1 vaccine in newly diagnosed glioma. Study in general: The treated group averaged 40.4 years old and was about 60% male, 37.5% female. Before enrollment, the patients had been treated with radiotherapy alone, temozolomide alone, or both together. Most of them had received both. Findings and caveats of the study: Variations in leading peripheral T cell clonotypes appeared to have no connection with pseudoprogression.

V was clipped by 4 bases and J by 6 bases, with 7 bases between them. The CDR3 runs 12 residues. From germline, CDR1 is ENHRY and CDR2 SYGVKD. The method was immunoSEQ multiplex PCR; TCRdb's version includes in-frame clones alone and lacks a portion of them. The table has about 66,000 clones, roughly 85% seen once; the top ten hold about 3%. Described time point: baseline, week 1 (first vaccination visit). Treatment: pre-vaccination baseline after standard-of-care therapy. Donors had new WHO grade 3 or 4 IDH1-mutant, ATRX-lost astrocytomas. The chain uses TRBV10-3 and TRBJ2-1; maybe TRBD2 (6 bases). Sample: PBMCs, taken from a glioma patient treated with radiotherapy, temozolomide or both. The receptor's source is a young man with glioma. In nucleotides, the CDR3 is TGTGCCATCAGTGTCGGGGGCAATGAGCAGTTCTTC. It codes for CAISVGGNEQFF.